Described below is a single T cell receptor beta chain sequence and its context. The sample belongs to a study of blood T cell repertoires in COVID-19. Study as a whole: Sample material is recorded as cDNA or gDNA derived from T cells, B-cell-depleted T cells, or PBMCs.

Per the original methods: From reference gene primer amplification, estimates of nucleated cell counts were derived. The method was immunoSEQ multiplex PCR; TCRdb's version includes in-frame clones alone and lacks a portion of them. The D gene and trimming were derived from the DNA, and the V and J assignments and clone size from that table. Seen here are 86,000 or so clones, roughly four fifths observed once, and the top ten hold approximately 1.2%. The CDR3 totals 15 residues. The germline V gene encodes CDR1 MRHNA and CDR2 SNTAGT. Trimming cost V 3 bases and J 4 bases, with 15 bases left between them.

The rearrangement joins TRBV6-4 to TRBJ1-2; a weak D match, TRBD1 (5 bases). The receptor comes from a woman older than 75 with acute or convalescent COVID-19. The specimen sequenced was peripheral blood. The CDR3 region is CASSEGPWGTYGYTF. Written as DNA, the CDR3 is TGTGCCAGCAGTGAGGGGCCCTGGGGAACCTATGGCTACACCTTC.